Described below is a single T cell receptor (beta chain) sequence and its context. Its matching antigen is unknown. The V gene's germline CDR1 is KGHSH and CDR2 LQKENI. The CDR3 has 15 amino acids. The trim removed 5 bases at V and 6 bases at J, leaving 3 bases unmatched. This record comes from a study of T cell responses to AZD1222 COVID-19 vaccine. Findings and limits, study-wide: Vaccination with two AZD1222 doses was followed by a rise in Spike-specific TCR breadth and depth.

The assay was immunoSEQ multiplex PCR, and TCRdb's table has in-frame clones only and misses some. The table records around 160,000 clones, approximately 90% of them present only once. This sequence joins TRBV18 and TRBJ2-1; 14 positions match TRBD2. This specimen consisted of peripheral blood, obtained on day 0 of MenACWY control vaccination. This clonotype originated in an adult in good health. The CDR3: CASSGLAGGPNEQFF. The CDR3 DNA reads as TGTGCCAGCTCAGGACTAGCGGGGGGCCCCAATGAGCAGTTCTTC.